This is a list of T cell receptor beta chains from one sample in a study of T cell responses to AZD1222 COVID-19 vaccine. Sequenced by immunoSEQ multiplex PCR; TCRdb stores in-frame clones only, minus some. The sample records about 180,000 clones, roughly 87% being singletons. The material sequenced was peripheral blood, taken on day 0 of AZD1222 vaccination. The receptors here all came from an adult in good health. Each CDR3 is given with its conserved first and last residue. A D gene is named only where the DNA matches it firmly. The listing skips clone size in some rows; elsewhere it reads once, few, many or a size class.

j_gene	v_gene	d_gene	abundance	CDR3aa	CDR3nt
TRBJ2-1	TRBV5-1	TRBD1	NA	CASSPRQGYNEQFF	TGCGCCAGCAGCCCACGACAGGGTTACAATGAGCAGTTCTTC
TRBJ2-1	TRBV5-4	TRBD2	NA	CASRNLGLAGLNEQFF	TGTGCCAGCAGGAACCTAGGACTAGCGGGCCTCAATGAGCAGTTCTTC
TRBJ1-6	TRBV6-6	NA	NA	CASRPPSSGSPLHF	TGTGCCAGCAGACCCCCCTCCTCGGGATCACCCCTCCACTTT
TRBJ1-1	TRBV7-9	NA	NA	CASTEWGARDTEAFF	TGTGCCAGCACCGAATGGGGGGCTCGGGACACTGAAGCTTTCTTT
TRBJ1-1	TRBV13	NA	NA	CASSSTVGEAFF	TGTGCCAGCAGCTCGACAGTGGGTGAAGCTTTCTTT
TRBJ2-7	TRBV18	NA	NA	CASSPPDVAYEQYF	TGTGCCAGCTCACCCCCGGACGTAGCCTACGAGCAGTACTTC
TRBJ1-5	TRBV28	NA	NA	CASLGPLGGNQPQHF	TGTGCCAGCCTTGGACCCCTGGGTGGTAATCAGCCCCAGCATTTT
TRBJ2-3	TRBV6-2/TRBV6-3	NA	NA	CASSYGRDTDTQYF	TGTGCCAGCAGTTACGGGAGAGACACAGATACGCAGTATTTT
TRBJ1-1	TRBV13	TRBD1	NA	CASSSRQGALAEAFF	TGTGCCAGCAGCTCGCGACAGGGGGCTTTGGCTGAAGCTTTCTTT
TRBJ1-4	TRBV7-2	NA	NA	CASSLAGSREKLFF	TGTGCCAGCAGCTTAGCCGGGAGTAGGGAAAAACTGTTTTTT
TRBJ1-5	TRBV18	NA	once	CASSSLGTGSSQHF	TGTGCCAGCTCATCCCTCGGGACTGGGAGTTCCCAGCATTTT
TRBJ2-7	TRBV6-5	NA	few	CASSYQEGSYEQYF	TGTGCCAGCAGCTATCAGGAGGGCTCCTACGAGCAGTACTTC
TRBJ1-5	TRBV19	TRBD1	NA	CASSRQGRIQPQHF	TGTGCCAGTAGTAGACAGGGTCGGATTCAGCCCCAGCATTTT
TRBJ1-4	TRBV15	NA	NA	CATSRDTLGSGNEKLFF	TGTGCCACCAGCAGAGATACCCTAGGTTCGGGTAATGAAAAACTGTTTTTT
TRBJ2-7	TRBV7-2	NA	NA	CASSLESSASEQYF	TGTGCCAGCAGCTTAGAGTCTAGCGCGAGCGAGCAGTACTTC
TRBJ2-7	TRBV11-2	TRBD2	NA	CASSLGVLAGGLSEQYF	TGTGCCAGCAGCTTAGGAGTTCTAGCGGGAGGGCTTAGCGAGCAGTACTTC
TRBJ2-2	TRBV3-1/TRBV3-2	NA	NA	CASSQVRGGPILTNTGELFF	TGTGCCAGCAGCCAAGTGAGGGGCGGGCCAATACTTACGAACACCGGGGAGCTGTTTTTT